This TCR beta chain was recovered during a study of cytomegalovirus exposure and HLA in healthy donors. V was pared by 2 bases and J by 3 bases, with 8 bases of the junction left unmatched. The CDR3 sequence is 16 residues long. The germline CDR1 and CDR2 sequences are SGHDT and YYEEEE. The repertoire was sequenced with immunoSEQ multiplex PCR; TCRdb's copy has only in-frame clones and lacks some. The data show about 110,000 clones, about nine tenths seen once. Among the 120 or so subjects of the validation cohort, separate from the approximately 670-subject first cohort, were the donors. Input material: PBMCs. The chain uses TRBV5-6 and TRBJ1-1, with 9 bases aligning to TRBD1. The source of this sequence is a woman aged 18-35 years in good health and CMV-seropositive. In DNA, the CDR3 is TGTGCCAGCAGCTTACCGGGACAGGGACAGGACACTGAAGCTTTCTTT. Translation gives CASSLPGQGQDTEAFF.